A selection of T cell receptor beta chains follows, all from one sample in a study of T cell repertoires in cytomegalovirus infection. MiXCR was run by TCRdb on the reads, yielding one entry per CDR3 protein. The profile shows around 280,000 distinct CDR3 sequences, roughly a tenth of them singletons. The sequenced sample was PBMCs. These receptor sequences come from a human donor in good health (CMV status not recorded). Some clones in this sample may be carry-over from other donors' samples. Both conserved end residues are trimmed from each CDR3. A D gene is named only where the DNA matches it firmly.

TRBV5-6,TRBJ1-5,TRBD1,ASSLLTGGRQH
TRBV4-2,TRBJ1-1,.,ASSQEIQGLWTEAF
TRBV6-2/TRBV6-3,TRBJ2-7,TRBD2,ASSSQSGVQYYEQY
TRBV7-2,TRBJ2-7,.,ASSPVASEQY
TRBV11-1,TRBJ1-6,.,ASSVDSSYNSPLH
TRBV7-9,TRBJ2-5,TRBD1,ASSRQGGKETQY
TRBV7-2,TRBJ1-5,.,ASSTRVGNQPQH
TRBV5-4,TRBJ2-2,TRBD1,ASSLGQGTTGELF
TRBV12-3/TRBV12-4,TRBJ2-7,TRBD1,ASSRGQLKVGEQY
TRBV6-5,TRBJ2-2,.,ASSYSYGTNTGELF